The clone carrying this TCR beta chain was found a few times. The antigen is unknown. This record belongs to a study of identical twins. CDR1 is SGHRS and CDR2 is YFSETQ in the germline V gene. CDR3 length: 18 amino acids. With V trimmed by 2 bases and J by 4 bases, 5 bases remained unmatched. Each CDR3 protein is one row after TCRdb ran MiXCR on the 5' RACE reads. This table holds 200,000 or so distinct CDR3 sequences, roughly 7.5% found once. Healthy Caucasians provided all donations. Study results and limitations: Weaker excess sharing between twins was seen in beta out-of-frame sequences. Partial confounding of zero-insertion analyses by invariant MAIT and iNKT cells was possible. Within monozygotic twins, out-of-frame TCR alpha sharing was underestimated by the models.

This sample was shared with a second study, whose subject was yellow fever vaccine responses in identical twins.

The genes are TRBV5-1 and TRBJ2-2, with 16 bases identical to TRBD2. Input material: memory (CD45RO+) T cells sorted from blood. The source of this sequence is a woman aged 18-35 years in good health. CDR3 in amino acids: CASSFGTSGRAGTGELFF. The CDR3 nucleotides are TGCGCCAGCAGCTTCGGGACTAGCGGGAGGGCCGGCACCGGGGAGCTGTTTTTT.